These 24 T cell receptor beta chains originate from one sample sequenced in a study of blood T cell repertoires in COVID-19 (dated by TCRdb to about 2020). Receptors were amplified or captured by the immunoSEQ multiplex PCR assay. TCRdb's version of the immuneACCESS table is confined to in-frame rearrangements and falls short of the full clone set. An unresolved V gene accounts for under half of the shortfall where checked; the remainder is of unknown origin. For this sample the table gives roughly 350,000 clones, of which around 87% were detected only once. The ten largest clones represent 6% to 7% of the sample. Sequencing was performed on peripheral blood. The receptors were gathered from a woman aged 45-65 years with COVID-19, enrolled during active disease.

The gene calls are TRBV6-2 or TRBV6-3 and TRBJ1-5; maybe TRBD1 (6 bases). This CDR3 region has 15 residues. From germline, CDR1 is MNHEY and CDR2 SVGEGT. V was shortened by 6 bases and J by 0 bases, with 12 bases between the two germline ends. Here the CDR3 reads CASSEKQGSNQPQHF. For the CDR3, the DNA is TGTGCCAGCAGCGAAAAACAGGGTAGCAATCAGCCCCAGCATTTT.

The V and J genes are TRBV4-1 and TRBJ2-1; 10 bases are a match to TRBD2. This CDR3 region has 16 residues. Trimming at V came to 2 bases and at J to 3 bases, leaving 4 bases not matched to a gene. The germline CDR1 and CDR2 sequences are MGHRA and YSYEKL. Here the CDR3 DNA reads TGCGCCAGCAGCCAACCGACTAGCGGGCTCTACAATGAGCAGTTCTTC. It specifies CASSQPTSGLYNEQFF.

The chain is built from TRBV21-1 and TRBJ2-7; TRBD1, the table's D call, lacks a check against the DNA. TRBV21-1 corresponds to a pseudogene. CDR3 length: 15 amino acids. CDR3 in amino acids: CASSATGGGGYEQYF. Written as DNA, the CDR3 is TGTGCCAGCAGCGCGACAGGGGGCGGCGGCTACGAGCAGTACTTC.

The chain is built from TRBV20-1 and TRBJ2-1; 8 bases line up with TRBD2. From germline, CDR1 is DFQATT and CDR2 SNEGSKA (reference sequence). The CDR3 has 13 residues. The V segment lost 3 bases and the J segment 6 bases; nucleotides outside the gene matches: 4. Here the CDR3 DNA reads TGCAGTGCTAGTTCGGGACTAGGCAATGAGCAGTTCTTC. As protein: CSASSGLGNEQFF.

The J gene is TRBJ2-2, the V gene TRBV7-2, with D unresolved. This CDR3 is built from 14 residues. From germline, CDR1 is SGHTA and CDR2 FQGNSA. V was clipped by 3 bases and J by 2 bases, with 7 bases between them. CDR3 nucleotides: TGTGCCAGCAGCTTTTATCTTAACACCGGGGAGCTGTTTTTT. It is translated as CASSFYLNTGELFF.

V is TRBV21-1 and J is TRBJ1-1. TRBV21-1 is classified as a pseudogene. CDR3 size: 17 residues. CDR3 loop: CASSKVLLEGRATEAFF. Here the CDR3 DNA reads TGTGCCAGCAGCAAAGTTCTACTGGAGGGGAGGGCCACTGAAGCTTTCTTT.

The J gene is TRBJ2-4, the V gene TRBV7-8, with 7 bases identical to TRBD2. With V trimmed by 3 bases and J by 8 bases, 7 bases remained unmatched. Germline CDR1 is SGHVS and CDR2 is FQNEAQ. The CDR3 is 14 amino acids. The CDR3 spells CASSLGGWNDIQYF. The CDR3 DNA follows: TGTGCCAGCAGCTTGGGAGGGTGGAATGACATTCAGTACTTC.

The rearrangement joins TRBV10-2 to TRBJ2-2; 10 nucleotides match TRBD2. The junction had 8 bases not matched to a gene; V was cut back by 8 bases and J by 5 bases. Germline lookup yields CDR1 WSHSY and CDR2 SAAADI. This CDR3 has 15 residues. Here the CDR3 reads CASRGSGRGTGELFF. CDR3 coding DNA: TGCGCCAGCCGGGGGAGCGGGAGGGGTACCGGGGAGCTGTTTTTT.

The J gene is TRBJ2-3, the V gene TRBV19; TRBD2 aligns across 8 bases. The CDR3 is made up of 16 amino acids. J gave up 2 bases and V 5 bases, and 9 bases lay outside the gene matches. The germline V gene has CDR1 LNHDA and CDR2 SQIVND (reference sequence). CDR3 sequence: CASSYERESPTDTQYF. The CDR3 DNA reads TGTGCCAGTAGTTATGAGCGGGAGTCCCCCACAGATACGCAGTATTTT.

The rearrangement joins TRBV10-1 to TRBJ1-4; possibly TRBD1 for D (5 bases). V was pared by 5 bases and J by 2 bases, with 9 bases between. The CDR3 totals 14 residues. Germline CDR1 WNHNN, CDR2 SYGVQD (reference sequence). CDR3 DNA: TGCGCCAGCAGTCCAGGGAATACTAATGAAAAACTGTTTTTT. This encodes CASSPGNTNEKLFF.

V and J are TRBV5-1 and TRBJ2-2; the match to TRBD2 covers 11 bases. The CDR3 contains 15 residues. Germline CDR1 SGHRS, CDR2 YFSETQ. V lost 3 bases, J lost 6 bases, and 4 bases stayed unmatched. The CDR3 sequence: CASSSLAGAPGELFF. The CDR3 coding sequence is TGCGCCAGCAGCTCACTAGCGGGAGCCCCCGGGGAGCTGTTTTTT.

The chain uses TRBV12-5 and TRBJ2-1, with TRBD1 identical over 10 bases. This CDR3 has 15 residues. Germline loops: CDR1 LGHNT, CDR2 FRNRAP. Germline trimming cut 4 bases from V and 6 bases from J; bases unmatched to any gene: 6. As DNA, the CDR3 is TGTGCTAGTGGTTCCGGACAGGGGGAGCTCAATGAGCAGTTCTTC. Translation gives CASGSGQGELNEQFF.

The gene calls are TRBV6-5 and TRBJ2-7, with 8 bases matching TRBD1. The CDR3 is 15 residues long. Trimming removed 6 bases from V and 7 bases from J; junction bases left unmatched: 14. Per germline, CDR1 MNHEY and CDR2 SVGAGI. CDR3 residues: CASRTGDLIYVEQYF. The CDR3 bases are TGTGCCAGCAGGACAGGGGACTTAATCTACGTGGAGCAGTACTTC.

This clone was seen more than once but under ten times. The CDR3 nucleotides read TGCGCCAGCAGTCGGCCGCCAGACCGCCTTACAGGGGCAAACGGAAACACCATATATTTT. Residues: CASSRPPDRLTGANGNTIYF. The chain carries TRBV23-1 and TRBJ1-3; 7 bases fit TRBD1. TRBV23-1 carries the ORF label, with uncertain function. The CDR3 sequence is 20 residues long. Losses at the gene ends were 4 bases for V and 4 bases for J; bases not matched to a gene: 22.

This rearrangement joins TRBV11-2 to TRBJ1-2; 9 bases line up with TRBD1. Germline V lookup: CDR1 SGHAT, CDR2 FQNNGV. This CDR3 is 14 amino acids long. Trimming removed 5 bases from V and 8 bases from J; junction bases left unmatched: 9. CDR3 in amino acids: CASSKARTGAGYTF. The CDR3 DNA sequence: TGTGCCAGCAGCAAAGCGCGGACAGGGGCGGGCTACACCTTC.

The rearrangement uses TRBV19 and TRBJ2-7; possible D gene TRBD1, 5 bases. Germline V CDR1 and CDR2: LNHDA, SQIVND (reference sequence). The CDR3 spans 13 residues. V was cut by 10 bases and J by 5 bases, with 18 bases left in between. For the CDR3, the DNA is TGTGCCACCAAACAGCACTCCAGGGACGAGCAGTACTTC. Its translation: CATKQHSRDEQYF.

The V call is TRBV6-5, the J call TRBJ2-1, with D unclear. Between the trimmed V and J ends, which lost 1 base and 9 bases, there was a span of 10 bases. The CDR3 extends over 13 amino acids. Germline assignment: CDR1 MNHEY and CDR2 SVGAGI. In nucleotides, the CDR3 is TGTGCCAGCAGTTACTTAGACTCTCTTGAGCAGTTCTTC. Protein product: CASSYLDSLEQFF.

The chain uses TRBV25-1 and TRBJ1-1, with TRBD1 identical over 12 bases. CDR3 length equals 17 residues. The junction had 12 bases not matched to a gene; V was cut back by 6 bases and J by 4 bases. Germline assignment: CDR1 MGHDK and CDR2 SYGVNS. CDR3 in amino acids: CASRKRDRGLEGTEAFF. CDR3 DNA: TGTGCCAGCAGGAAGCGGGACAGGGGGCTAGAAGGCACTGAAGCTTTCTTT.

The chain links TRBV5-1 to TRBJ1-6; no definite D call. Trimming left V 5 bases short and J 5 bases short, with 11 bases between. This CDR3 has 14 amino acids. The germline V gene encodes CDR1 SGHRS and CDR2 YFSETQ. CDR3 DNA: TGCGCCAGCAGTAACCGGGAGAATAATTCACCCCTCCACTTT. Translation gives CASSNRENNSPLHF.

The chain carries TRBV12-5 and TRBJ1-1; D is unclear. This CDR3 has 13 amino acids. Germline values: CDR1 LGHNT, CDR2 FRNRAP. V shed 1 base and J shed 3 bases, with 6 bases lying between them. CDR3 sequence: CASGLESYTEAFF. The CDR3 nucleotides read TGTGCTAGTGGTTTGGAGAGCTACACTGAAGCTTTCTTT.

The rearrangement links TRBV4-3 to TRBJ2-3; 7 bases are a match to TRBD2. The germline V gene has CDR1 LGHNA and CDR2 YSLEER. This CDR3 contains 17 residues. Trimming at V came to 0 bases and at J to 5 bases, leaving 11 bases not matched to a gene. CDR3 loop: CASSQDWTGGGGDTQYF. The CDR3 region has the DNA TGCGCCAGCAGCCAAGATTGGACGGGAGGAGGAGGAGATACGCAGTATTTT.

The V call is TRBV2, the J call TRBJ2-2; 8 nucleotides line up with TRBD1. Germline V gene data show CDR1 as SNHLY and CDR2 as FYNNEI. The CDR3 is 16 amino acids. Trimming took 3 bases from V and 6 from J; bases not matched to a gene: 9. The CDR3 bases are TGTGCCAGCAGTGACGGGGGACAGGCGTGGGCCGGGGAGCTGTTTTTT. Its protein product is CASSDGGQAWAGELFF.

This sequence joins TRBV6-5 and TRBJ1-5, with 8 bases that match TRBD1. The CDR3 runs to 15 residues. CDR1 and CDR2 from the germline V gene are MNHEY and SVGAGI. Unmatched junction bases numbered 6, after V lost 4 bases and J lost 4 bases. CDR3 coding DNA: TGTGCCAGCAGTTCTGGACAGGGCCAAAATCAGCCCCAGCATTTT. Translation gives CASSSGQGQNQPQHF.

The chain carries TRBV30 and TRBJ2-3; no clear D gene. The germline gives CDR1 GTSNPN, CDR2 SVGIG (reference sequence). The CDR3 runs 15 residues. Trimming removed 4 bases at V and 2 bases at J, with 16 bases between. The CDR3 sequence: CAWNMLYSLTDTQYF. Here the CDR3 DNA reads TGTGCCTGGAATATGCTGTACTCTCTCACAGATACGCAGTATTTT.